This TCR beta chain appears in the sequencing data of a study of T cells in localized non-small cell lung cancer. The CDR3 is 15 residues long. Germline values: CDR1 SGHTA, CDR2 FQGTGA. J gave up 4 bases and V 3 bases, and 6 bases lay outside the gene matches. A note on this clone: As yet, its antigen is unknown.

Notes on the study in general: Greater T cell density in blood accompanied longer overall survival. Maximal T cell clonality occurred in uninvolved adjacent lung, with tumor ranking below it. In adjacent lung appeared a median around 60 of the top 100 tumor clones. Because only a single region of the tumor was sequenced, heterogeneity remains possible.

Only in-frame clones appear in the TCRdb table, and some are missing; sequencing was by immunoSEQ multiplex PCR. The sample records about 26,000 clones, 65% to 85% being singletons. The receptor comes from a man aged 35 to 69 with stage III squamous cell lung carcinoma. The specimen comprised peripheral blood, sampled before any cancer treatment. The chain employs TRBV7-3 and TRBJ2-1, with 7 bases fitting TRBD2. The chain's CDR3 is CASSFGGGLYNEQFF. As DNA, the CDR3 is TGTGCCAGCAGCTTTGGGGGAGGGCTGTACAATGAGCAGTTCTTC. Full variable domain (missing parts from reference TRBV7-3 and TRBJ2-1): GAGVSQTPSNKVTEKGKYVELRCDPISGHTALYWYRQSLGQGPEFLIYFQGTGAADDSGLPNDRFFAVRPEGSVSTLKIQRTERGDSAVYLCASSFGGGLYNEQFFGPGTRLTVL.